The clone carrying this T cell receptor beta chain was counted only a few times. The antigen is unknown. The CDR3 contains 15 residues. The data were obtained in a study of blood T cells in healthy people across ages. Primed by a sample-barcoded 5' primer and a J-beta primer mix, a second PCR proceeded for roughly 6 to 12 cycles. Each cDNA molecule was tagged by a template-switch adaptor that had 12 random nucleotides. TCRdb used MiXCR to reprocess the 5' RACE reads, holding one entry per CDR3 protein. Of about 930,000 distinct CDR3 sequences listed, 25% to 35% are singletons. General study results and limits: Age brought a roughly linear fall in TCR beta diversity measured per million T cells.

This same sample was also part of a study on T cells of mothers and their children.

This sequence joins TRBV21-1 and TRBJ2-7. TRBV21-1 is a known pseudogene. Sequencing input: blood. This TCR was recovered from a woman aged 40-49 years in good health. CDR3 sequence reads: CASSKQSDTAYEQYF. The CDR3 nucleotides are TGTGCCAGCAGCAAACAAAGCGACACGGCCTACGAGCAGTACTTC.